This T cell receptor beta chain was captured by sequencing in a study of blood T cell repertoires in COVID-19. Overall study context: T cells, B-cell-depleted T cells, or PBMCs supplied cDNA or gDNA.

The authors' processing: Scientists estimated how many nucleated cells there were by amplifying reference gene primers. The repertoire was sequenced with immunoSEQ multiplex PCR; TCRdb's copy has only in-frame clones and lacks some. For V, J and clone size, that table is used; D and trimming come from the DNA. Here the sample spans hundreds of thousands of clones, roughly 89% being singletons. Patients at the Seattle site were enrolled during active infection and followed longitudinally. This CDR3 region has 15 residues. The rearrangement uses TRBV21-1 and TRBJ1-4. TRBV21-1 is marked as a pseudogene. The clonotype comes from a woman between 25 and 40 years old with COVID-19, enrolled during active disease. Input material: peripheral blood. The CDR3 DNA sequence: TGTGCCAGCAGCAAAGGAGGGCCCTACCCTCAAAAACTGTTTTTT. Amino acids: CASSKGGPYPQKLFF.